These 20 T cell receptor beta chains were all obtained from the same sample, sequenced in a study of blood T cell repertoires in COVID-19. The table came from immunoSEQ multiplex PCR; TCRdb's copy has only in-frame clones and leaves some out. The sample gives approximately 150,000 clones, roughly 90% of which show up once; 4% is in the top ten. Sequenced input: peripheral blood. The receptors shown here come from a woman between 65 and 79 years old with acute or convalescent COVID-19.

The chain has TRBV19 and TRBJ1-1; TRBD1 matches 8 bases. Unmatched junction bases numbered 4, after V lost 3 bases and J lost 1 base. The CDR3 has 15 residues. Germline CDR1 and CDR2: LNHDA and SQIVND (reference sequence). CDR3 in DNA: TGTGCCAGTAGTATCCCCGGACAGGGGAACACTGAAGCTTTCTTT. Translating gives CASSIPGQGNTEAFF.

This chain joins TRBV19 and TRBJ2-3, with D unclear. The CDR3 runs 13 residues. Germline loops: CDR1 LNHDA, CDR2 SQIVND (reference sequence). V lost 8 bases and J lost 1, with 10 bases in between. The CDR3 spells CASAPVGTDTQYF. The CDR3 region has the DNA TGTGCCAGTGCTCCGGTCGGCACAGATACGCAGTATTTT.

The CDR3 nucleotides read TGTGCCAGCAGTTCCGGGAAACGGGCGATCTACGAGCAGTACTTC. Protein sequence: CASSSGKRAIYEQYF. This chain uses TRBV6-5 with TRBJ2-7; possible D gene TRBD2, 5 bases. CDR1 and CDR2 (germline): MNHEY, SVGAGI. The V end lost 4 bases, the J end lost 3 bases, and 16 bases lay between the germline ends. CDR3 length: 15 residues.

The DNA of the CDR3 is TGCAGCGTTTACGCTAGGAGGTGCAATCAGCCCCAGCATTTT. Its translation is CSVYARRCNQPQHF. The chain recombines TRBV29-1 with TRBJ1-5, with D uncertain. The V and J ends lost 5 bases and 2 bases respectively, with 13 bases between them. This CDR3 has 14 amino acids. The germline CDR1 and CDR2 sequences are SQVTM and ANQGSEA.

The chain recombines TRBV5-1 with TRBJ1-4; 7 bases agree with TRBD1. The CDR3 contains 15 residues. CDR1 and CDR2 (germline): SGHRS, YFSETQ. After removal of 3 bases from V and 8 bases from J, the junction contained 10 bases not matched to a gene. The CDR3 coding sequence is TGCGCCAGCAGCTCCGCGGGACAGTCGCGGGAAAAACTGTTTTTT. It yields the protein CASSSAGQSREKLFF.

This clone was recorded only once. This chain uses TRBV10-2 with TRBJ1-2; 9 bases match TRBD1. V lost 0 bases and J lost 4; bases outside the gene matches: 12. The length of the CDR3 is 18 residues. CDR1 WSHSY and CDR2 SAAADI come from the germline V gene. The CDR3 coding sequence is TGCGCCAGCAGTGAGTCCGGGACAGGGAGCACCCTAGGCTATGGCTACACCTTC. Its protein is CASSESGTGSTLGYGYTF.

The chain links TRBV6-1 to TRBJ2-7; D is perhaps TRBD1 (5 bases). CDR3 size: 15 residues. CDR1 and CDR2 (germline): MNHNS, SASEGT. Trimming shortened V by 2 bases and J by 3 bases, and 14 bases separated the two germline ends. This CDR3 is CASSESGAPGYEQYF. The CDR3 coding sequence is TGTGCCAGCAGTGAATCTGGGGCACCTGGCTACGAGCAGTACTTC.

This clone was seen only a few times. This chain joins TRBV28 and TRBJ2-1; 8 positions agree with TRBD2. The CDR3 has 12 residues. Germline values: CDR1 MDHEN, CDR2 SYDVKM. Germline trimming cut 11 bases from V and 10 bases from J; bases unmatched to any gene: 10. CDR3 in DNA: TGTGCCTCGGGACTAGACCGTTGGGAGCAGTTCTTC. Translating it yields CASGLDRWEQFF.

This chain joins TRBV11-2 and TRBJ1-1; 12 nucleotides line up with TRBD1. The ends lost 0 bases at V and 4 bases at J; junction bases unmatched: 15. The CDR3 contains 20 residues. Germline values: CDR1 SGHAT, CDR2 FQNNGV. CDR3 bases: TGTGCCAGCAGCTTAGACCTATTTAAACCGGGACAGGGGGCGAGCACTGAAGCTTTCTTT. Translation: CASSLDLFKPGQGASTEAFF. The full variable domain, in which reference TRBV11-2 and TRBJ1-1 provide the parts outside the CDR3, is EAGVAQSPRYKIIEKRQSVAFWCNPISGHATLYWYQQILGQGPKLLIQFQNNGVVDDSQLPKDRFSAERLKGVDSTLKIQPAKLEDSAVYLCASSLDLFKPGQGASTEAFFGQGTRLTVV.

Here the CDR3 reads CASSLSLPTSTEAFF. CDR3 sequence (DNA): TGTGCCAGCAGCTTGAGCTTGCCAACGTCCACTGAAGCTTTCTTT. The chain couples TRBV5-8 to TRBJ1-1, with D hard to call. With 1 base removed from V and 4 bases from J, the gap between germline ends came to 14 bases. The CDR3 has 15 amino acids. Germline V CDR1 and CDR2: SGHTS, YDEGEE.

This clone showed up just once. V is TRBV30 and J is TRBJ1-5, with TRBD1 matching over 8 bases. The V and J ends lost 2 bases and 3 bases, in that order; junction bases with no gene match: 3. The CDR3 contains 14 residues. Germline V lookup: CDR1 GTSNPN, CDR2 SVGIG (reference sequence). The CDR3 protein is CAWSKTGVNQPQHF. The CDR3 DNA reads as TGTGCCTGGAGTAAGACAGGGGTCAATCAGCCCCAGCATTTT.

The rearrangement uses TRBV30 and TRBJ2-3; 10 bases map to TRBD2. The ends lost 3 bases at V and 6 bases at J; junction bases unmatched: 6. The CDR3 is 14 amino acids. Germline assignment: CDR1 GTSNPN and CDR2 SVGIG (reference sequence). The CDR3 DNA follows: TGTGCCTGGAGCCTAGCGGGGGCCTCCGATACGCAGTATTTT. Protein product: CAWSLAGASDTQYF.

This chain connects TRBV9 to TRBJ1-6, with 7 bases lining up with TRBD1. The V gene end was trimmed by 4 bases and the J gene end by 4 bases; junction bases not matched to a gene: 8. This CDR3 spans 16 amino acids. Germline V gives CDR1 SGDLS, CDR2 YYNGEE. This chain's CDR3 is CASSPREGQYNSPLHF. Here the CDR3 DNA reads TGTGCCAGCAGCCCCCGGGAGGGACAGTATAATTCACCCCTCCACTTT. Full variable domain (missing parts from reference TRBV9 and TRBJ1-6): DSGVTQTPKHLITATGQRVTLRCSPRSGDLSVYWYQQSLDQGLQFLIQYYNGEERAKGNILERFSAQQFPDLHSELNLSSLELGDSALYFCASSPREGQYNSPLHFGNGTRLTVT.

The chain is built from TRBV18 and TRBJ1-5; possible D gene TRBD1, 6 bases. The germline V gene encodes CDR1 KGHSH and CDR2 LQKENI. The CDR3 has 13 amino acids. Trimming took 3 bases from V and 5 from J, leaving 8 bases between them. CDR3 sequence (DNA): TGTGCCAGCTCACCTAACAGGGATCAGCCCCAGCATTTT. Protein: CASSPNRDQPQHF.

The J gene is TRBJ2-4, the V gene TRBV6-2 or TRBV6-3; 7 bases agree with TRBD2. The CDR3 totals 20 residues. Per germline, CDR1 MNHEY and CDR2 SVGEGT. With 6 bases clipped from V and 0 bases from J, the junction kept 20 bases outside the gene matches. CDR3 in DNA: TGTGCCAGCAGCTCCCCCATTCTGGGGGGGAATACAATAGCCAAAAACATTCAGTACTTC. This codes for CASSSPILGGNTIAKNIQYF.

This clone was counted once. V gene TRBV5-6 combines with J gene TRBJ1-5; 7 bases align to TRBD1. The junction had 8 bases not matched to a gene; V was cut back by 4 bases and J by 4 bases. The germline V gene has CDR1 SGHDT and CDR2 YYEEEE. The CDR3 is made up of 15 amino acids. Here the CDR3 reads CASSGQGTANQPQHF. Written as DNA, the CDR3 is TGTGCCAGCAGCGGCCAGGGGACAGCTAATCAGCCCCAGCATTTT.

The CDR3 sequence: CASSWALRQPQHF. The CDR3 bases are TGTGCCAGCAGTTGGGCATTACGTCAGCCCCAGCATTTT. The chain carries TRBV6-2 or TRBV6-3 and TRBJ1-5; D call uncertain. The CDR3 totals 13 residues. The germline V and J ends were trimmed by 4 bases and 6 bases, with 10 bases remaining between them. Germline CDR1 MNHEY, CDR2 SVGEGT.

The CDR3 DNA reads as TGTGCCAGTACACCCCTTCGGGACACTGAAGCTTTCTTT. This sequence encodes CASTPLRDTEAFF. The chain combines TRBV19 with TRBJ1-1, with D unclear. Germline V gene sequence: CDR1 LNHDA, CDR2 SQIVND (reference sequence). Trimming took off 7 bases at V and 3 bases at J, with 12 bases between the two ends. CDR3 length: 13 residues.

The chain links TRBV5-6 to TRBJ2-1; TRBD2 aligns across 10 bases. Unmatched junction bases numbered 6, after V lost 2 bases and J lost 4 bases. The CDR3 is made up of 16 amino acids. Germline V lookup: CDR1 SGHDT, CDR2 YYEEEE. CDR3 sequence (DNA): TGTGCCAGCAGCTTCCCCGGGACTAGCGATTACAATGAGCAGTTCTTC. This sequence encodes CASSFPGTSDYNEQFF.

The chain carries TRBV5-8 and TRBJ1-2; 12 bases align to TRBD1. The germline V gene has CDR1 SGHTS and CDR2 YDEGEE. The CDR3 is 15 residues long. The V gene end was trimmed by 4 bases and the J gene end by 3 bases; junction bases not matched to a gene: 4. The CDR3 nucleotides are TGTGCCAGCAGCCGAGGGACAGGGGGCTACTATGGCTACACCTTC. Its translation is CASSRGTGGYYGYTF.